This T cell receptor beta chain emerged from a study of monozygotic twins with inflammatory bowel disease. The UMIs contained a 6-nucleotide sample barcode. They were added by template switching during cDNA synthesis. For both chains, the TCRalpha and TCRbeta cDNA went through two nested PCRs of approximately 16 and 10 cycles. TCRdb reprocessed the 5' RACE reads, keeping one entry per CDR3 protein, no DNA. Here the sample table reports approximately 200,000 distinct CDR3 sequences. Germline V gene sequence: CDR1 SGHVS, CDR2 FQNEAQ. The CDR3 spans 15 residues. The TCR comes from a human donor with ulcerative colitis or Crohn's disease, or a healthy co-twin of an affected twin (not recorded which). The sequencing input was blood. This chain joins TRBV7-8 and TRBJ1-1; TCRdb's D call of TRBD1 is untestable without DNA. CDR3 in amino acids: CASSLVGGGGGEAFF.